The 4 T cell receptor beta chains listed next were all sequenced from one sample in a study of cytomegalovirus exposure and HLA in healthy donors. 60 Vbeta and 13 Jbeta primers were used in PCR. TCRdb's table, derived via immunoSEQ multiplex PCR, lists solely in-frame clones and lacks some. The table has more than 95,000 clones, about 11% seen once; the top ten hold 4% to 5%. Sequenced: PBMCs. The receptors come from a woman aged 18-29 years in good health and CMV-seropositive.

The chain links TRBV6-5 to TRBJ2-6, with D unresolved. Trimming removed 8 bases from V and 2 bases from J, with 7 bases in between. Germline CDR1 reads MNHEY; CDR2 reads SVGAGI. This CDR3 region has 13 residues. In nucleotides, the CDR3 is TGTGCCAGCGGAGCCACTGGGGCCAACGTCCTGACTTTC. This gives the protein CASGATGANVLTF.

This clone was seen only a few times. CDR3 DNA: TGCGCCAGCAGCACCGGACAGCGAGAGACCCAGTACTTC. It is translated as CASSTGQRETQYF. V is TRBV5-1 and J is TRBJ2-5; perhaps TRBD1 as D (6 bases). The germline CDR1 and CDR2 sequences are SGHRS and YFSETQ. The V gene lost 4 bases and the J gene lost 4 bases, with 11 bases spanning the gap. There are 13 residues in the CDR3.

This clone was observed a few times. This chain connects TRBV5-1 to TRBJ2-3, with D perhaps matching TRBD2 (5 bases). Trimming took off 0 bases at V and 1 base at J, with 12 bases between the two ends. This CDR3 region has 16 residues. Germline V gives CDR1 SGHRS, CDR2 YFSETQ. The CDR3 sequence: CASSLAASTGTDTQYF. The CDR3, as DNA: TGCGCCAGCAGCTTGGCCGCTAGCACGGGCACAGATACGCAGTATTTT. The full variable domain, its missing parts supplied by reference TRBV5-1 and TRBJ2-3, is KAGVTQTPRYLIKTRGQQVTLSCSPISGHRSVSWYQQTPGQGLQFLFEYFSETQRNKGNFPGRFSGRQFSNSRSEMNVSTLELGDSALYLCASSLAASTGTDTQYFGPGTRLTVL.

V and J are TRBV30 and TRBJ1-1, with TRBD1 as a possible D gene (5 bases). V was shortened by 2 bases and J by 6 bases, with 13 bases between the two germline ends. Per the germline V gene, CDR1 is GTSNPN and CDR2 is SVGIG (reference sequence). The CDR3 totals 13 residues. In DNA, the CDR3 is TGTGCCTGGAGTATAGGGGCAAGGGCTGAAGCTTTCTTT. Its translation is CAWSIGARAEAFF.